These 21 T cell receptor beta chains were sequenced from one sample in a study of blood T cell repertoires in COVID-19 (dated by TCRdb to between 2020 and 2021). Library prep was done by the immunoSEQ multiplex PCR assay. TCRdb took this table from immuneACCESS and kept in-frame rearrangements with V and J called. Such tables lack part of the clones; where checked against another copy, unresolved V genes explain under half of the gap, and the rest is unexplained. Within this sample are roughly 400,000 clones, with about 90% of them counted one time only. Around 1.7% of the sample belongs to the ten largest clones. The sequenced material came from PBMCs or T cells enriched from blood (not recorded which). These receptors came from a woman between 25 and 40 years old who had recovered from COVID-19.

The chain has TRBV6-5 and TRBJ1-1; possibly TRBD1 for D (6 bases). V gave up 4 bases and J gave up 4 bases, with 13 bases separating them. Per germline, CDR1 MNHEY and CDR2 SVGAGI. The CDR3 length is 14 residues. CDR3 sequence reads: CASSSRGSSTEAFF. For the CDR3, the DNA is TGTGCCAGCAGTTCCAGGGGTTCGAGCACTGAAGCTTTCTTT.

The chain couples TRBV6-2 or TRBV6-3 to TRBJ2-1; 7 positions agree with TRBD2. V shed 4 bases and J 4 bases; nucleotides not matched to a gene: 7. CDR3 length: 15 residues. Germline assignment: CDR1 MNHEY and CDR2 SVGEGT. The CDR3 sequence is CASSLRLAVYNEQFF. The CDR3 DNA sequence: TGTGCCAGCAGTTTAAGGCTAGCGGTATACAATGAGCAGTTCTTC.

This clone was seen more than once but under ten times. For the CDR3, the DNA is TGTGCCAGTAGTCAGTTCACACAATCGGAGCAGTACTTC. It translates to CASSQFTQSEQYF. This sequence joins TRBV19 and TRBJ2-7, with no clear D. The CDR3 sequence is 13 residues long. CDR1 and CDR2 from the germline V gene are LNHDA and SQIVND (reference sequence). Trimming cost V 5 bases and J 7 bases, with 15 bases left between them. The full variable domain, in which reference TRBV19 and TRBJ2-7 provide the parts outside the CDR3, is DGGITQSPKYLFRKEGQNVTLSCEQNLNHDAMYWYRQDPGQGLRLIYYSQIVNDFQKGDIAEGYSVSREKKESFPLTVTSAQKNPTAFYLCASSQFTQSEQYFGPGTRLTVT.

This clone was observed a single time. This chain uses TRBV18 with TRBJ1-5; D gene ambiguous. This CDR3 has 13 residues. CDR1 and CDR2 from the germline V gene are KGHSH and LQKENI. V was cut by 3 bases and J by 2 bases, with 5 bases left in between. This CDR3 is CASSPERNQPQHF. CDR3 bases: TGTGCCAGCTCACCGGAGCGCAATCAGCCCCAGCATTTT.

The J gene is TRBJ1-2, the V gene TRBV6-5; D gene uncertain. Germline lookup yields CDR1 MNHEY and CDR2 SVGAGI. CDR3 length: 12 residues. Trimming took 5 bases from V and 2 from J, leaving 6 bases between them. For the CDR3, the DNA is TGTGCCAGCAGTCGGGAAAACTATGGCTACACCTTC. This encodes CASSRENYGYTF.

The rearrangement uses TRBV19 and TRBJ1-5; 7 bases are a match to TRBD1. The CDR3 consists of 14 residues. Germline V lookup: CDR1 LNHDA, CDR2 SQIVND (reference sequence). V lost 5 bases, J lost 1 base, and 2 bases stayed unmatched. The CDR3 sequence: CASSSGGSNQPQHF. CDR3 sequence (DNA): TGTGCCAGTAGTTCAGGGGGAAGCAATCAGCCCCAGCATTTT.

The chain couples TRBV28 to TRBJ2-7; D is uncertain. The length of the CDR3 is 13 residues. V was cut by 3 bases and J by 3 bases, with 9 bases left in between. Germline CDR1 is MDHEN and CDR2 is SYDVKM. This chain's CDR3 is CASSFGGDYEQYF. In nucleotides, the CDR3 is TGTGCCAGCAGTTTCGGCGGAGACTACGAGCAGTACTTC. The full variable domain, with the rest looked up from reference TRBV28 and TRBJ2-7, is DVKVTQSSRYLVKRTGEKVFLECVQDMDHENMFWYRQDPGLGLRLIYFSYDVKMKEKGDIPEGYSVSREKKERFSLILESASTNQTSMYLCASSFGGDYEQYFGPGTRLTVT.

The chain joins TRBV19 to TRBJ1-1; D not resolved. Trimming left V 3 bases short and J 1 base short, with 15 bases between. Germline V lookup: CDR1 LNHDA, CDR2 SQIVND (reference sequence). The CDR3 is 16 amino acids. CDR3 residues: CASSIPHVVENTEAFF. CDR3 nucleotide sequence: TGTGCCAGTAGTATCCCACACGTGGTCGAGAACACTGAAGCTTTCTTT.

This clone was seen a single time. This chain connects TRBV27 to TRBJ2-1; D gene unclear. The CDR3 extends over 15 amino acids. Germline V CDR1 and CDR2: MNHEY, SMNVEV (reference sequence). Trimming took 0 bases from V and 3 from J, leaving 9 bases between them. CDR3 in DNA: TGTGCCAGCAGTTTATCCATAGTGGTCTACAATGAGCAGTTCTTC. Amino acid sequence: CASSLSIVVYNEQFF.

The chain joins TRBV18 to TRBJ1-5; D is perhaps TRBD1 (6 bases). The V and J ends lost 6 bases and 4 bases respectively, with 10 bases between them. The CDR3 is 13 residues long. CDR1 and CDR2 (germline): KGHSH, LQKENI. The CDR3: CASSLQGNQPQHF. The CDR3 nucleotides are TGTGCCAGCTCCCTACAGGGTAATCAGCCCCAGCATTTT.

The rearrangement uses TRBV5-1 and TRBJ2-3; 8 positions match TRBD1. CDR1 is SGHRS, CDR2 YFSETQ, per germline. Trimming at V came to 3 bases and at J to 5 bases, leaving 11 bases not matched to a gene. The CDR3 spans 16 residues. The CDR3 DNA sequence: TGCGCCAGCAGCTGGGATCTTCAGGGGGCGGGAGATACGCAGTATTTT. The encoded protein is CASSWDLQGAGDTQYF.

V usage is TRBV10-2 and J usage is TRBJ2-5, with D possibly TRBD1 on 6 matching bases. Trimming took off 10 bases at V and 2 bases at J, with 17 bases between the two ends. This CDR3 has 14 residues. CDR1 is WSHSY and CDR2 is SAAADI in the germline V gene. The CDR3 coding sequence is TGCGCCACCCTCTCCGGGACAACACAAGAGACCCAGTACTTC. Protein: CATLSGTTQETQYF.

The rearrangement joins TRBV7-6 to TRBJ2-3; D may be TRBD2 (6 bases). The CDR3 has 15 amino acids. Trimming took 5 bases from V and 0 from J, leaving 12 bases between them. Germline V CDR1 and CDR2: SGHVS, FNYEAQ. CDR3 sequence (DNA): TGTGCCAGCAGCCCTCGCGGGACTAGCACAGATACGCAGTATTTT. Its translation is CASSPRGTSTDTQYF. Together with reference TRBV7-6 and TRBJ2-3, the CDR3 gives the full variable domain: GAGVSQSPRYKVTKRGQDVALRCDPISGHVSLYWYRQALGQGPEFLTYFNYEAQQDKSGLPNDRFSAERPEGSISTLTIQRTEQRDSAMYRCASSPRGTSTDTQYFGPGTRLTVL.

The CDR3 sequence: CASSLEGQLLGRGTEAFF. In nucleotides, the CDR3 is TGTGCCAGCAGCTTAGAGGGACAGCTGCTCGGAAGAGGGACTGAAGCTTTCTTT. The V gene is TRBV11-2, the J gene TRBJ1-1, with 7 bases identical to TRBD1. V lost 0 bases, J lost 5 bases, and 15 bases stayed unmatched. In germline, CDR1 is SGHAT, CDR2 FQNNGV. The CDR3 extends over 18 amino acids.

The chain links TRBV23-1 to TRBJ1-1; D is unresolved. TRBV23-1 is labeled an ORF, and its function is uncertain. This CDR3 spans 15 amino acids. V was clipped by 3 bases and J by 1 base, with 12 bases between them. CDR3: CASSHKQTKNTEAFF. The DNA of the CDR3 is TGCGCCAGCAGTCACAAACAGACAAAGAACACTGAAGCTTTCTTT.

The chain couples TRBV28 to TRBJ1-2; D is perhaps TRBD1 (5 bases). Germline CDR1 reads MDHEN; CDR2 reads SYDVKM. The CDR3 spans 14 residues. V lost 6 bases and J lost 6, with 17 bases in between. This CDR3 is CASSESPGNNGYTF. As DNA, the CDR3 is TGTGCCAGCAGCGAAAGTCCAGGGAATAATGGCTACACCTTC.

The chain combines TRBV5-4 with TRBJ1-4; TRBD1 agrees at 10 bases. CDR1 and CDR2 (germline): SGHNT, YYREEE (reference sequence). The V gene end was trimmed by 9 bases and the J gene end by 7 bases; junction bases not matched to a gene: 12. This CDR3 region has 15 residues. The CDR3 sequence: CATQDRGAGVEKLFF. In nucleotides, the CDR3 is TGTGCCACCCAGGACAGGGGGGCTGGGGTTGAAAAACTGTTTTTT.

DNA of the CDR3: TGTGCCAGCAGCCCCCAGGGGCATTCCTACGAGCAGTACTTC. Protein: CASSPQGHSYEQYF. V gene TRBV7-2 combines with J gene TRBJ2-7, with a tentative D call TRBD1 (6 bases). V gave up 5 bases and J gave up 1 base, with 12 bases separating them. CDR1 and CDR2 from the germline V gene are SGHTA and FQGNSA. CDR3 size: 14 residues.

The gene calls are TRBV3-1 (or the pseudogene TRBV3-2) and TRBJ1-2, with a weak D call TRBD1 (6 bases). The CDR3 sequence is 14 residues long. Germline V gives CDR1 LGHDT, CDR2 YNNKEL (reference sequence). Trimming removed 4 bases at V and 3 bases at J, with 12 bases between. The CDR3 sequence: CASSPGAGDYGYTF. DNA for the CDR3: TGTGCCAGCAGCCCCGGGGCAGGGGACTATGGCTACACCTTC.

This sequence joins TRBV9 and TRBJ1-5; D possibly corresponds to TRBD1 (5 bases). CDR3 length: 15 amino acids. V lost 3 bases and J 4 bases, leaving 14 bases between the germline ends. Germline V gene sequence: CDR1 SGDLS, CDR2 YYNGEE. As DNA, the CDR3 is TGTGCCAGCAGCGAAAGTACAGGCGGAAATCAGCCCCAGCATTTT. This sequence encodes CASSESTGGNQPQHF. Drawing the rest from reference TRBV9 and TRBJ1-5, the complete variable domain is DSGVTQTPKHLITATGQRVTLRCSPRSGDLSVYWYQQSLDQGLQFLIQYYNGEERAKGNILERFSAQQFPDLHSELNLSSLELGDSALYFCASSESTGGNQPQHFGDGTRLSIL.

CDR3 in amino acids: CASSHNGDKNYGYTF. The CDR3, as DNA: TGCGCCAGCAGCCACAACGGGGACAAAAACTATGGCTACACCTTC. The rearrangement uses TRBV4-1 and TRBJ1-2; possibly TRBD1 for D (6 bases). Germline V gives CDR1 MGHRA, CDR2 YSYEKL. The V end was cut by 3 bases, the J end by 2 bases, with 13 bases between. This CDR3 has 15 residues.